One sample yielded the 17 T cell receptor beta chains listed below, sequenced in a study of T-cell reconstitution after alpha-beta-depleted transplantation in children. Unique molecular identifiers were incorporated during preparation of the TCRbeta library. In TCRdb, the PCR reads were re-called with MiXCR into one record per CDR3 protein. The sample records 700,000 to 950,000 distinct CDR3 sequences, around 17% being singletons. The source was PBMCs, mostly from graft donor cells, collected 360 days after TCRalphabeta/CD19-depleted stem cell transplant. The receptors come from a male patient younger than 18 who had a stem cell transplant for acute lymphoblastic leukemia, so the T cells may come from the graft donor.

The chain employs TRBV19 and TRBJ2-7; D may be TRBD1 (6 bases). This CDR3 has 13 amino acids. Trimming took 8 bases from V and 3 from J, leaving 14 bases between them. Germline lookup yields CDR1 LNHDA and CDR2 SQIVND (reference sequence). The CDR3 region is CASRPVGGYEQYF. The CDR3 bases are TGTGCCAGTCGACCGGTAGGGGGCTACGAGCAGTACTTC. The whole variable domain, filled in from reference TRBV19 and TRBJ2-7, reads DGGITQSPKYLFRKEGQNVTLSCEQNLNHDAMYWYRQDPGQGLRLIYYSQIVNDFQKGDIAEGYSVSREKKESFPLTVTSAQKNPTAFYLCASRPVGGYEQYFGPGTRLTVT.

The V and J genes are TRBV5-1 and TRBJ2-7; possibly TRBD2 for D (6 bases). Looked up from germline, CDR1 is SGHRS and CDR2 is YFSETQ. With 3 bases removed from V and 3 bases from J, the gap between germline ends came to 13 bases. The CDR3 has 14 residues. CDR3 loop: CASSSSAILYEQYF. In DNA form, the CDR3 reads TGCGCCAGCAGCTCTAGCGCGATCCTCTACGAGCAGTACTTC.

This clonotype has only a few counts. This chain uses TRBV30 with TRBJ2-7; D remains unclear. Trimming cost V 3 bases and J 2 bases, with 11 bases left between them. The CDR3 length is 13 residues. Germline V lookup: CDR1 GTSNPN, CDR2 SVGIG (reference sequence). The CDR3 loop is CAWSAGHAYEQYF. The CDR3 bases are TGTGCCTGGAGCGCCGGGCACGCCTACGAGCAGTACTTC.

The chain uses TRBV27 and TRBJ1-2; D uncertain. Trimming removed 4 bases at V and 5 bases at J, with 11 bases between. The CDR3 covers 13 residues. Per germline, CDR1 MNHEY and CDR2 SMNVEV (reference sequence). CDR3 protein: CASSWTESYGYTF. The CDR3 DNA follows: TGTGCCAGCAGTTGGACGGAAAGTTATGGCTACACCTTC.

The rearrangement joins TRBV6-2 or TRBV6-3 to TRBJ2-7; 7 bases are shared with TRBD2. The germline CDR1 and CDR2 sequences are MNHEY and SVGEGT. This CDR3 has 17 residues. Trimming removed 2 bases from V and 3 bases from J; junction bases left unmatched: 13. In DNA form, the CDR3 reads TGTGCCAGCAGTTACCTCGGGCGTGGGACTAATCGCTACGAGCAGTACTTC. The encoded protein is CASSYLGRGTNRYEQYF.

This clonotype appeared a few times. The chain employs TRBV20-1 and TRBJ2-7; 10 bases line up with TRBD2. V trimming: 6 bases; J trimming: 7 bases; junction bases outside the gene matches: 15. Germline CDR1 reads DFQATT; CDR2 reads SNEGSKA (reference sequence). The length of the CDR3 is 15 residues. The CDR3 sequence: CSARASSGGGGEQYF. CDR3 nucleotide sequence: TGCAGTGCCCGCGCCTCTAGCGGGGGCGGAGGGGAGCAGTACTTC.

This clonotype has just a few counts. This chain uses TRBV5-1 with TRBJ1-2, with D possibly being TRBD1 (5 bases). Germline V gene lookup returns CDR1 SGHRS and CDR2 YFSETQ. The CDR3 runs 14 residues. V lost 2 bases and J lost 0, with 8 bases in between. The CDR3 DNA reads TGCGCCAGCAGCTTCCAGGGAGCTAACTATGGCTACACCTTC. This encodes CASSFQGANYGYTF.

This clonotype came up a few times. The chain recombines TRBV20-1 with TRBJ1-2; D uncertain. Trimming removed 0 bases at V and 2 bases at J, with 13 bases between. The length of the CDR3 is 15 residues. Germline CDR1 and CDR2: DFQATT and SNEGSKA (reference sequence). In nucleotides, the CDR3 is TGCAGTGCTAGAGATCCCCACTCTGAGAACTATGGCTACACCTTC. This codes for CSARDPHSENYGYTF.

In its sample, this clonotype was seen a few times. The chain employs TRBV5-1 and TRBJ2-7; D gene uncertain. This CDR3 spans 14 amino acids. Per germline, CDR1 SGHRS and CDR2 YFSETQ. V lost 6 bases and J 4 bases, leaving 17 bases between the germline ends. CDR3 in DNA: TGCGCCAGCACCAGAACGCCCGGGTTTTACGAGCAGTACTTC. Protein product: CASTRTPGFYEQYF.

This clonotype was seen many times. The chain carries TRBV7-6 and TRBJ2-3, with D tentatively TRBD1 (6 bases). From germline, CDR1 is SGHVS and CDR2 FNYEAQ. This CDR3 spans 12 amino acids. V dropped 1 base and J dropped 11 bases, with 10 bases sitting between them. This CDR3 reads CASSLETGQQYF. DNA of the CDR3: TGTGCCAGCAGCTTAGAAACGGGACAGCAGTATTTT.

There are a few counts of this clonotype. V usage is TRBV12-3 or TRBV12-4 and J usage is TRBJ2-1; 7 bases agree with TRBD2. Trimming removed 7 bases from V and 8 bases from J; junction bases left unmatched: 8. The CDR3 runs 13 residues. The CDR3 nucleotides are TGTGCCAGCACCACGCGGGAGAGGGATGAGCAGTTCTTC. Its translation: CASTTRERDEQFF.

The rearrangement links TRBV25-1 to TRBJ1-2; weak D call: TRBD1 (5 bases). V lost 2 bases and J lost 2, with 12 bases in between. Per the germline V gene, CDR1 is MGHDK and CDR2 is SYGVNS. The CDR3 runs 15 residues. In nucleotides, the CDR3 is TGTGCCAGCAGTGAACAGGGTCGGGAGAACTATGGCTACACCTTC. It yields the protein CASSEQGRENYGYTF.

This clonotype appeared a few times. This chain joins TRBV3-1 and TRBJ2-7; TRBD2 aligns across 16 bases. From germline, CDR1 is LGHDT and CDR2 YNNKEL (reference sequence). V gave up 4 bases and J gave up 0 bases; unmatched junction bases: 9. The CDR3 has 19 residues. The CDR3 here is CASSRSGLAGGRSSYEQYF. CDR3 nucleotides: TGTGCCAGCAGCCGATCGGGACTAGCGGGAGGGAGGAGCTCCTACGAGCAGTACTTC.

The sample holds a few counts of this clonotype. This chain links TRBV5-1 with TRBJ2-7, with 11 bases lining up with TRBD2. This CDR3 has 16 amino acids. With V trimmed by 3 bases and J by 2 bases, 7 bases remained unmatched. The germline V gene encodes CDR1 SGHRS and CDR2 YFSETQ. The CDR3 nucleotides read TGCGCCAGCAGCTGGGGGACTAGCGGAAAAACCTACGAGCAGTACTTC. This translates into CASSWGTSGKTYEQYF. Full variable domain (rest looked up from reference TRBV5-1 and TRBJ2-7): KAGVTQTPRYLIKTRGQQVTLSCSPISGHRSVSWYQQTPGQGLQFLFEYFSETQRNKGNFPGRFSGRQFSNSRSEMNVSTLELGDSALYLCASSWGTSGKTYEQYFGPGTRLTVT.

The V gene is TRBV6-5, the J gene TRBJ2-1, with TRBD1 identical over 7 bases. The V gene's germline CDR1 is MNHEY and CDR2 SVGAGI. There are 15 residues in the CDR3. The V and J ends lost 1 base and 5 bases, in that order; junction bases with no gene match: 5. The chain's CDR3 is CASSYWTGRDNEQFF. Written as DNA, the CDR3 is TGTGCCAGCAGTTACTGGACAGGCCGAGACAATGAGCAGTTCTTC.

This clonotype appeared a few times. The CDR3: CASSQDGRTFSYEQYF. Here the CDR3 DNA reads TGCGCCAGCAGCCAAGATGGCAGGACTTTTTCCTACGAGCAGTACTTC. The chain recombines TRBV4-1 with TRBJ2-7; D perhaps matches TRBD2 (5 bases). The CDR3 has 16 amino acids. Germline CDR1 reads MGHRA; CDR2 reads YSYEKL. The V end was cut by 0 bases, the J end by 1 base, with 13 bases between.

This chain connects TRBV4-2 to TRBJ2-3; 9 bases map to TRBD1. The CDR3 consists of 17 residues. Germline V lookup: CDR1 LGHNA, CDR2 YNFKEQ. V shed 4 bases, J shed 5 bases, and the junction held 13 bases outside the gene matches. DNA of the CDR3: TGTGCCAGCAGCCTCCCGGACCGGGACAGGGTGGAAGATACGCAGTATTTT. Its protein is CASSLPDRDRVEDTQYF.